The source of this TCR beta chain is a study of blood T cell repertoires in COVID-19. On the study more broadly: Italy, Spain and the United States were the sources of the convalescent and acute COVID-19 samples. Nucleic acid was either cDNA or gDNA, and it came from T cells, B-cell-depleted T cells, or PBMCs.

Germline CDR1 is PRHDT and CDR2 is FYEKMQ (reference sequence). This CDR3 comprises 16 residues. With 0 bases removed from V and 1 base from J, the gap between germline ends came to 10 bases. Authors' methods: Quantification of nucleated cells was approximated via reference gene primer amplification. Assay used: immunoSEQ multiplex PCR; TCRdb lists only in-frame clones, some missing. V, J and clone size derive from that table, while D and trimming were established from the DNA sequence. The sample shows 65,000 to 85,000 clones, more than 80% of them seen only once. The genes are TRBV13 and TRBJ2-1; D possibly corresponds to TRBD2 (6 bases). This sequence originates from a man in his forties or fifties with acute or convalescent COVID-19. Sequenced material: peripheral blood. CDR3 sequence reads: CASSLGASGSYNEQFF. DNA of the CDR3: TGTGCCAGCAGCTTAGGGGCCAGCGGGTCCTACAATGAGCAGTTCTTC.